This entry features one T cell receptor beta chain sequence. The data belong to a study of blood T cell repertoires in COVID-19. Overall study: Some COVID-19 samples were acute and others convalescent; all came from the United States, Italy and Spain.

How the authors handled the data: Estimation of nucleated cell counts was performed using reference gene primer amplification. Produced via immunoSEQ multiplex PCR; TCRdb's table is partial and in-frame only. V, J and clone size derive from that table, while D and trimming were established from the DNA sequence. The sample records a few hundred thousand clones, about 87% being singletons. Across about two dozen US areas, participants ranged in age from 18 to 89 years. Cohort 3 recovered donors had two negative PCRs, clearance, or symptom resolution. V shed 5 bases and J shed 5 bases, with 10 bases lying between them. CDR1 is SQVTM and CDR2 is ANQGSEA in the germline V gene. The CDR3 contains 13 residues.

The sequenced material came from PBMCs or T cells enriched from blood (not recorded which). The chain employs TRBV29-1 and TRBJ1-6; D unresolved. The sequence was obtained from a woman in her fifties or sixties who had recovered from COVID-19. CDR3 in amino acids: CSVLFSDNSPLHF. In DNA, the CDR3 is TGCAGCGTTTTATTTAGTGATAATTCACCCCTCCACTTT.